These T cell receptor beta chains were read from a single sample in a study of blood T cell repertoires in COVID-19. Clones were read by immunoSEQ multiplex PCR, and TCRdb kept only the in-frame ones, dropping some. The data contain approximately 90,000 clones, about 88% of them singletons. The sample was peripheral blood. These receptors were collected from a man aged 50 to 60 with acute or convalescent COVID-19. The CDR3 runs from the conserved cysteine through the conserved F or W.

CDR3aa: CASGRGTGSDTQYF
j_gene: TRBJ2-3
v_gene: TRBV12-5

CDR3aa: CASSQDPDSNQPQHF
j_gene: TRBJ1-5
v_gene: TRBV4-1

CDR3aa: CASSPGTANNQPQHF
j_gene: TRBJ1-5
v_gene: TRBV18

CDR3aa: CASSFLGQRGGNEQFF
j_gene: TRBJ2-1
v_gene: TRBV6-5

CDR3aa: CASSVEGAGNQPQHF
j_gene: TRBJ1-5
v_gene: TRBV9

CDR3aa: CASAQVATNEKLFF
j_gene: TRBJ1-4
v_gene: TRBV19

CDR3aa: CASSTAGTGTPLHF
j_gene: TRBJ1-6
v_gene: TRBV9

CDR3aa: CSVAPPHFEAFF
j_gene: TRBJ1-1
v_gene: TRBV29-1

CDR3aa: CASSPNEDQPQHF
j_gene: TRBJ1-5
v_gene: TRBV11-2

CDR3aa: CASSLNIFYGYTF
j_gene: TRBJ1-2
v_gene: TRBV11-2

CDR3aa: CASNNGLAGAYNEQFF
j_gene: TRBJ2-1
v_gene: TRBV7-2

CDR3aa: CASSPETGNTEAFF
j_gene: TRBJ1-1
v_gene: TRBV18

CDR3aa: CASSQVGGGVPGELFF
j_gene: TRBJ2-2
v_gene: TRBV4-2

CDR3aa: CASRTGQDNEKLFF
j_gene: TRBJ1-4
v_gene: TRBV28

CDR3aa: CASSELAGVAYEQYF
j_gene: TRBJ2-7
v_gene: TRBV6-1

CDR3aa: CASSLTGGQGDTQYF
j_gene: TRBJ2-3
v_gene: TRBV11-2